The 23 T cell receptor beta chains listed next were all sequenced from one sample in a study of PD-1 blockade in mismatch repair-deficient tumors. TCRdb's table, derived via immunoSEQ multiplex PCR, lists solely in-frame clones and lacks some. The sample records tens of thousands of clones, 65% to 85% being singletons. This specimen consisted of peripheral blood, obtained 12 weeks after starting pembrolizumab. These receptor sequences come from an adult with mismatch repair-deficient cancer.

The rearrangement uses TRBV18 and TRBJ1-1, with 8 bases lining up with TRBD1. V gave up 6 bases and J gave up 4 bases; unmatched junction bases: 13. Per germline, CDR1 KGHSH and CDR2 LQKENI. The CDR3 has 16 amino acids. The DNA of the CDR3 is TGTGCCAGCTCTCAATACTCAACAGGGGGGGTCACTGAAGCTTTCTTT. Its protein is CASSQYSTGGVTEAFF.

The J gene is TRBJ2-7, the V gene TRBV18; 9 positions agree with TRBD1. CDR3 length: 15 amino acids. Per germline, CDR1 KGHSH and CDR2 LQKENI. With V trimmed by 2 bases and J by 3 bases, 5 bases remained unmatched. CDR3 region: CASSPGTGIFYEQYF. CDR3 nucleotide sequence: TGTGCCAGCTCACCAGGGACAGGGATATTCTACGAGCAGTACTTC.

This clone was observed a single time. The rearrangement links TRBV6-1 to TRBJ2-7, with 8 bases that match TRBD2. Trimming took 3 bases from V and 2 from J; bases not matched to a gene: 12. This CDR3 has 17 residues. The V gene's germline CDR1 is MNHNS and CDR2 SASEGT. The CDR3 spells CASSDPHVMGLAYEQYF. Here the CDR3 DNA reads TGTGCCAGCAGTGACCCACATGTTATGGGACTAGCCTACGAGCAGTACTTC.

This clone was observed a single time. DNA of the CDR3: TGTGCCAGCTCACAACGGGCAACGGGAGGGCCGGAGACCCAGTACTTC. Its translation is CASSQRATGGPETQYF. The chain employs TRBV18 and TRBJ2-5; TRBD2 agrees at 8 bases. J gave up 5 bases and V 4 bases, and 12 bases lay outside the gene matches. The CDR3 is 16 residues long. Per the germline V gene, CDR1 is KGHSH and CDR2 is LQKENI.

The V and J genes are TRBV11-2 and TRBJ2-2; D unresolved. In germline, CDR1 is SGHAT, CDR2 FQNNGV. Trimming pared 7 bases from V and 3 bases from J, leaving 15 bases between. The CDR3 contains 15 residues. CDR3 loop: CASNTWRGHTGELFF. CDR3 DNA sequence: TGTGCCAGCAACACTTGGCGAGGACACACCGGGGAGCTGTTTTTT. The whole variable domain, filled in from reference TRBV11-2 and TRBJ2-2, reads EAGVAQSPRYKIIEKRQSVAFWCNPISGHATLYWYQQILGQGPKLLIQFQNNGVVDDSQLPKDRFSAERLKGVDSTLKIQPAKLEDSAVYLCASNTWRGHTGELFFGEGSRLTVL.

The rearrangement links TRBV29-1 to TRBJ2-7; possible D gene TRBD1, 5 bases. Germline V gives CDR1 SQVTM, CDR2 ANQGSEA. There are 12 residues in the CDR3. Trimming shortened V by 5 bases and J by 3 bases, and 11 bases separated the two germline ends. CDR3 residues: CSVSPDNYEQYF. The CDR3 DNA is TGCAGCGTTTCCCCGGACAACTACGAGCAGTACTTC.

The V call is TRBV7-3, the J call TRBJ1-1; D remains ambiguous. The CDR3 has 15 amino acids. Per germline, CDR1 SGHTA and CDR2 FQGTGA. Trimming removed 0 bases at V and 0 bases at J, with 8 bases between. CDR3 nucleotides: TGTGCCAGCAGCTTAACCCCCACAGTGAACACTGAAGCTTTCTTT. Protein: CASSLTPTVNTEAFF.

The chain recombines TRBV5-4 with TRBJ1-2; tentative D call: TRBD1 (5 bases). There are 16 residues in the CDR3. Trimming removed 3 bases at V and 3 bases at J, with 18 bases between. Germline values: CDR1 SGHNT, CDR2 YYREEE (reference sequence). The CDR3 is CASSSPSGGPDYGYTF. CDR3 DNA sequence: TGTGCCAGCAGCTCCCCCTCCGGGGGTCCTGACTATGGCTACACCTTC. Full variable domain (remainder filled in from reference TRBV5-4 and TRBJ1-2): ETGVTQSPTHLIKTRGQQVTLRCSSQSGHNTVSWYQQALGQGPQFIFQYYREEENGRGNFPPRFSGLQFPNYSSELNVNALELDDSALYLCASSSPSGGPDYGYTFGSGTRLTVV.

The chain couples TRBV11-3 to TRBJ2-3; D might be TRBD1 or TRBD2, each matching 5 bases. The CDR3 consists of 16 residues. Germline V gene lookup returns CDR1 SGHNT and CDR2 YENEEA. V was cut by 1 base and J by 1 base, with 12 bases left in between. The CDR3 nucleotides are TGTGCCAGCAGCTTAGGTCTGGGGCGGGGCACAGATACGCAGTATTTT. Its translation is CASSLGLGRGTDTQYF.

The chain is built from TRBV5-1 and TRBJ2-7; 9 nucleotides match TRBD1. Germline V lookup: CDR1 SGHRS, CDR2 YFSETQ. The CDR3 has 16 amino acids. Trimming took 0 bases from V and 1 from J; bases not matched to a gene: 5. CDR3 nucleotide sequence: TGCGCCAGCAGCTTGGGAGGAGACAGGGGGTCCTACGAGCAGTACTTC. Residues: CASSLGGDRGSYEQYF.

The gene calls are TRBV4-1 and TRBJ2-7; 8 nucleotides agree with TRBD2. The V segment lost 3 bases and the J segment 3 bases; nucleotides outside the gene matches: 7. Germline values: CDR1 MGHRA, CDR2 YSYEKL. This CDR3 has 15 amino acids. CDR3 protein: CASSQLAGTFYEQYF. The DNA of the CDR3 is TGCGCCAGCAGCCAGCTAGCGGGCACCTTCTACGAGCAGTACTTC.

The count of this clone is one. The rearrangement joins TRBV19 to TRBJ2-7; 15 bases map to TRBD2. V was clipped by 3 bases and J by 4 bases; unmatched bases: 4. The CDR3 is 16 residues long. The germline V gene has CDR1 LNHDA and CDR2 SQIVND (reference sequence). The CDR3 loop is CASSIGTSGRQYEQYF. CDR3 nucleotide sequence: TGTGCCAGTAGTATCGGGACTAGCGGGAGGCAGTACGAGCAGTACTTC.

CDR3 bases: TGTGCCAGCAGTTCTAGCGGGAGCGGAGAGACCCAGTACTTC. Residues: CASSSSGSGETQYF. The chain combines TRBV5-6 with TRBJ2-5, with 10 bases lining up with TRBD2. CDR1 and CDR2 (germline): SGHDT, YYEEEE. This CDR3 spans 14 amino acids. The J segment lost 4 bases and the V segment lost 5 bases, leaving 5 bases of the junction unmatched.

The J gene is TRBJ2-4, the V gene TRBV7-8; TRBD2 matches 14 bases. Unmatched junction bases numbered 16, after V lost 5 bases and J lost 1 base. Germline CDR1 reads SGHVS; CDR2 reads FQNEAQ. The CDR3 sequence is 21 residues long. This CDR3 is CASSTGTSGGIQRGAKNIQYF. The CDR3 DNA reads TGTGCCAGCAGCACCGGGACTAGCGGGGGCATCCAAAGGGGGGCCAAAAACATTCAGTACTTC. Full variable domain (missing parts from reference TRBV7-8 and TRBJ2-4): GAGVSQSPRYKVAKRGQDVALRCDPISGHVSLFWYQQALGQGPEFLTYFQNEAQLDKSGLPSDRFFAERPEGSVSTLKIQRTQQEDSAVYLCASSTGTSGGIQRGAKNIQYFGAGTRLSVL.

The rearrangement joins TRBV27 to TRBJ2-4; maybe TRBD2 (5 bases). Germline V lookup: CDR1 MNHEY, CDR2 SMNVEV (reference sequence). CDR3 size: 17 residues. V lost 4 bases to trimming and J lost 4 bases, with 20 bases between them. The CDR3 spells CASSSYPRRTGKNIQYF. CDR3 sequence (DNA): TGTGCCAGCAGTTCTTATCCCCGAAGGACTGGTAAAAACATTCAGTACTTC.

This sequence joins TRBV2 and TRBJ1-5; D is ambiguous. The CDR3 is 14 residues long. From germline, CDR1 is SNHLY and CDR2 FYNNEI. V lost 4 bases to trimming and J lost 4 bases, with 11 bases between them. The CDR3 here is CASSGGFGNQPQHF. CDR3 DNA: TGTGCCAGCAGTGGGGGATTTGGAAATCAGCCCCAGCATTTT.

The V call is TRBV7-2, the J call TRBJ1-2; 9 bases fit TRBD1. V gave up 6 bases and J gave up 2 bases; unmatched junction bases: 7. The CDR3 loop spans 15 amino acids. Germline CDR1 is SGHTA and CDR2 is FQGNSA. CDR3 in DNA: TGTGCCAGCAGTCCTTCCGGGACAGGGAACTATGGCTACACCTTC. Translating gives CASSPSGTGNYGYTF. Full variable domain (remainder filled in from reference TRBV7-2 and TRBJ1-2): GAGVSQSPSNKVTEKGKDVELRCDPISGHTALYWYRQSLGQGLEFLIYFQGNSAPDKSGLPSDRFSAERTGGSVSTLTIQRTQQEDSAVYLCASSPSGTGNYGYTFGSGTRLTVV.

This clone was recorded a few times. The chain joins TRBV6-5 to TRBJ1-5; D unclear. Germline V gene data show CDR1 as MNHEY and CDR2 as SVGAGI. This CDR3 spans 13 amino acids. The V end lost 4 bases, the J end lost 0 bases, and 4 bases lay between the germline ends. CDR3 DNA: TGTGCCAGCAGTTCCAATAGCAATCAGCCCCAGCATTTT. It specifies CASSSNSNQPQHF.

The chain combines TRBV5-4 with TRBJ1-2; 8 positions agree with TRBD1. CDR1 and CDR2 from the germline V gene are SGHNT and YYREEE (reference sequence). V was clipped by 6 bases and J by 5 bases; unmatched bases: 9. This CDR3 is built from 14 residues. The CDR3: CASNSRQGAYGYTF. CDR3 bases: TGTGCCAGCAATTCGCGTCAGGGGGCATATGGCTACACCTTC. Full variable domain (missing parts from reference TRBV5-4 and TRBJ1-2): ETGVTQSPTHLIKTRGQQVTLRCSSQSGHNTVSWYQQALGQGPQFIFQYYREEENGRGNFPPRFSGLQFPNYSSELNVNALELDDSALYLCASNSRQGAYGYTFGSGTRLTVV.

The CDR3 region has the DNA TGTGCCAGCAGTCCAGAAAGGACGCTGGTCTATGGCTACACCTTC. Translating gives CASSPERTLVYGYTF. V is TRBV27 and J is TRBJ1-2; no clear D. The CDR3 runs 15 residues. With 5 bases removed from V and 4 bases from J, the gap between germline ends came to 17 bases. CDR1 MNHEY and CDR2 SMNVEV come from the germline V gene (reference sequence).

The chain uses TRBV4-2 and TRBJ1-1, with no clear D. Germline CDR1 is LGHNA and CDR2 is YNFKEQ. Trimming shortened V by 1 base and J by 5 bases, and 14 bases separated the two germline ends. The CDR3 covers 15 residues. Written as DNA, the CDR3 is TGTGCCAGCAGCCAAGGGAATGGAGGTGGGACTGAAGCTTTCTTT. As protein: CASSQGNGGGTEAFF.

The genes are TRBV18 and TRBJ2-7, with TRBD1 matching over 10 bases. The germline CDR1 and CDR2 sequences are KGHSH and LQKENI. This CDR3 comprises 14 residues. The junction had 3 bases not matched to a gene; V was cut back by 2 bases and J by 5 bases. CDR3 region: CASSPGTGDHEQYF. DNA of the CDR3: TGTGCCAGCTCACCAGGGACAGGGGACCACGAGCAGTACTTC.

The genes are TRBV9 and TRBJ2-6, with a weak D call TRBD1 (5 bases). Trimming removed 0 bases at V and 0 bases at J, with 10 bases between. CDR1 is SGDLS and CDR2 is YYNGEE in the germline V gene. This CDR3 has 17 amino acids. The CDR3 sequence: CASSVDRLSSGANVLTF. CDR3 bases: TGTGCCAGCAGCGTAGACAGGTTAAGCTCTGGGGCCAACGTCCTGACTTTC.